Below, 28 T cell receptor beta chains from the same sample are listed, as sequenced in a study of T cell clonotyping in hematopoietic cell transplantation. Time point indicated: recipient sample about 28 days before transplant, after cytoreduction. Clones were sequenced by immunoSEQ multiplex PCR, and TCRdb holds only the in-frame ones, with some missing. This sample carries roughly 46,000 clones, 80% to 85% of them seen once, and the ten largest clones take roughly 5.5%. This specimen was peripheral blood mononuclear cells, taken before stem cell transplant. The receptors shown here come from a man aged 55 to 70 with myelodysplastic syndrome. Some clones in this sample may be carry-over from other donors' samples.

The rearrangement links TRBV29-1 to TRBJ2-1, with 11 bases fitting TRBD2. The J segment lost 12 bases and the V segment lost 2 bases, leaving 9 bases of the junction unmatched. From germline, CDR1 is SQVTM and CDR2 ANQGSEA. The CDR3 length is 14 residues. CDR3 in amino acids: CSVESNSGGAGQFF. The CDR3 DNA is TGCAGCGTTGAATCGAATAGCGGGGGGGCCGGGCAGTTCTTC.

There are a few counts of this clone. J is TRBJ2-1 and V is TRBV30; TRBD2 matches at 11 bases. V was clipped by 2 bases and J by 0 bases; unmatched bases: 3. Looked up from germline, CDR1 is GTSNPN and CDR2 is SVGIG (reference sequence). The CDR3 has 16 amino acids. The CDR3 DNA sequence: TGTGCCTGGAGTCGACTAGCGGGGAGCTCCTACAATGAGCAGTTCTTC. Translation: CAWSRLAGSSYNEQFF.

CDR3 nucleotides: TGTGCCAGCAGCCGCGGGTCTCGAAATTCACCCCTCCACTTT. Protein sequence: CASSRGSRNSPLHF. The chain carries TRBV7-2 and TRBJ1-6; D not resolved. The germline V gene encodes CDR1 SGHTA and CDR2 FQGNSA. This CDR3 is 14 amino acids long. The V and J ends lost 5 bases and 7 bases respectively, with 12 bases between them.

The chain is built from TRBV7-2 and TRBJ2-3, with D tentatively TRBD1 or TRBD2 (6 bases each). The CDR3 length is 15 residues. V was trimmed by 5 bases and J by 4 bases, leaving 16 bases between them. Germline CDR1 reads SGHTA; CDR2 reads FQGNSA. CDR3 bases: TGTGCCAGCAGCCTAAGGGTTAGGGGGGCAGATACGCAGTATTTT. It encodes CASSLRVRGADTQYF. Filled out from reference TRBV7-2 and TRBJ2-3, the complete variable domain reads GAGVSQSPSNKVTEKGKDVELRCDPISGHTALYWYRQSLGQGLEFLIYFQGNSAPDKSGLPSDRFSAERTGGSVSTLTIQRTQQEDSAVYLCASSLRVRGADTQYFGPGTRLTVL.

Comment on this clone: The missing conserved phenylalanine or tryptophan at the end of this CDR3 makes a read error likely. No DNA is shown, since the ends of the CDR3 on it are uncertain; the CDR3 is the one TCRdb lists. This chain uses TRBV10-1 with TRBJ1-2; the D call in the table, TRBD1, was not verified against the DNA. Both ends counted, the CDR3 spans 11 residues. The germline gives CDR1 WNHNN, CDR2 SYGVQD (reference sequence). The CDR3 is CASSEWGGPVR.

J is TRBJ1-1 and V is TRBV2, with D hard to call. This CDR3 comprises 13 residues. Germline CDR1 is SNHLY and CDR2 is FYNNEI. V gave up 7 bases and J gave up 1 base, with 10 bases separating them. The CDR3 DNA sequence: TGTGCCAGCATCCTGGAGGGGAACACTGAAGCTTTCTTT. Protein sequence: CASILEGNTEAFF.

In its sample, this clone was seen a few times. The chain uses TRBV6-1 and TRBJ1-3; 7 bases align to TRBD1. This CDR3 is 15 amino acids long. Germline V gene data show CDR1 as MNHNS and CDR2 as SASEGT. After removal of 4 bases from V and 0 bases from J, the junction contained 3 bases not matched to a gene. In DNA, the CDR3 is TGTGCCAGCAGTGTCCACAGGGGCTCTGGAAACACCATATATTTT. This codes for CASSVHRGSGNTIYF.

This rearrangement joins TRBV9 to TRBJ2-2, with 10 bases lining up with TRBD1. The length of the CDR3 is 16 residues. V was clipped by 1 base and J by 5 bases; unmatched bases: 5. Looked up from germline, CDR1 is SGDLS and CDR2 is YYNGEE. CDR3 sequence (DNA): TGTGCCAGCAGCGTACTGGACAGGGGGTGGACCGGGGAGCTGTTTTTT. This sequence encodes CASSVLDRGWTGELFF. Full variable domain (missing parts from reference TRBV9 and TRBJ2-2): DSGVTQTPKHLITATGQRVTLRCSPRSGDLSVYWYQQSLDQGLQFLIQYYNGEERAKGNILERFSAQQFPDLHSELNLSSLELGDSALYFCASSVLDRGWTGELFFGEGSRLTVL.

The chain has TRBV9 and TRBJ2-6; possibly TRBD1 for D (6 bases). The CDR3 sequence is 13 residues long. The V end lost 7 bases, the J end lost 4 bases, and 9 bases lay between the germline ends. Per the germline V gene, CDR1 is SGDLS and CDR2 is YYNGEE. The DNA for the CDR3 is TGTGCCAGCCTGGGGGCCGGGGCCAACGTCCTGACTTTC. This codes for CASLGAGANVLTF.

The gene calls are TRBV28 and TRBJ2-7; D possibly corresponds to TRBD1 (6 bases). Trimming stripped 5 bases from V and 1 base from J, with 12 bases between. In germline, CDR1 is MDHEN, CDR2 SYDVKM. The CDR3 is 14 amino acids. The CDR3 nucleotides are TGTGCCAGCAGTCGAACCGGGACATCCTACGAGCAGTACTTC. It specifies CASSRTGTSYEQYF.

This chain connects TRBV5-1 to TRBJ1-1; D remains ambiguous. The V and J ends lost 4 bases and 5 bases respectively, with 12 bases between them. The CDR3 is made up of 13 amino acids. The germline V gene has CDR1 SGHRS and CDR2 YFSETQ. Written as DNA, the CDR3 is TGCGCCAGCAGCCCTAGACCAGAGACTGAAGCTTTCTTT. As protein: CASSPRPETEAFF.

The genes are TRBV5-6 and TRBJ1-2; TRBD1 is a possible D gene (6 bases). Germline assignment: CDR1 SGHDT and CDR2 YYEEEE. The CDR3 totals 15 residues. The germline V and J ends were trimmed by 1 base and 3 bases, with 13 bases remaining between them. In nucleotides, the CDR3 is TGTGCCAGCAGCTTGCCAGGGGCACCTGACTATGGCTACACCTTC. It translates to CASSLPGAPDYGYTF.

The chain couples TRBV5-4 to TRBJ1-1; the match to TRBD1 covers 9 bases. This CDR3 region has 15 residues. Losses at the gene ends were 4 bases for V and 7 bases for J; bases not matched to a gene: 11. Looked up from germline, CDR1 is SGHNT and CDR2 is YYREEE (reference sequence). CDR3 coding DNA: TGTGCCAGCAGCCAGGACAGGGGATTGGGAAATGAAGCTTTCTTT. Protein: CASSQDRGLGNEAFF.

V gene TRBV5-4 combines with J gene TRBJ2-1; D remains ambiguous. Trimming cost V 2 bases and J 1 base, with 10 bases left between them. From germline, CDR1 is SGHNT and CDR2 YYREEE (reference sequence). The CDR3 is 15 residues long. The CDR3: CASSFRGSSYNEQFF. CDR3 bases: TGTGCCAGCAGCTTTCGAGGCAGTTCCTACAATGAGCAGTTCTTC.

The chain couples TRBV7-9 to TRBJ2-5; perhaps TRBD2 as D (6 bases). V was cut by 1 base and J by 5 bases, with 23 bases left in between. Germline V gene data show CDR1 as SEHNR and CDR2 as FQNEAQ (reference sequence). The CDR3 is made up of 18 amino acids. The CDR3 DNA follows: TGTGCCAGCAGCTTAGAGTCCAATAGACTAGTAGGGTATGAGACCCAGTACTTC. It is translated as CASSLESNRLVGYETQYF. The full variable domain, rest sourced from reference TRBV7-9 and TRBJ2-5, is DTGVSQNPRHKITKRGQNVTFRCDPISEHNRLYWYRQTLGQGPEFLTYFQNEAQLEKSRLLSDRFSAERPKGSFSTLEIQRTEQGDSAMYLCASSLESNRLVGYETQYFGPGTRLLVL.

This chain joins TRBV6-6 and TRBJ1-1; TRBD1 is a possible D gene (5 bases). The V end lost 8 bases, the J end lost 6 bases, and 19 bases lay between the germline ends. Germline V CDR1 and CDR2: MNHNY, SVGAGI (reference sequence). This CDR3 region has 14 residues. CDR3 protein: CASLGTAVAPEAFF. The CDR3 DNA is TGTGCCAGCCTTGGGACCGCCGTCGCACCTGAAGCTTTCTTT.

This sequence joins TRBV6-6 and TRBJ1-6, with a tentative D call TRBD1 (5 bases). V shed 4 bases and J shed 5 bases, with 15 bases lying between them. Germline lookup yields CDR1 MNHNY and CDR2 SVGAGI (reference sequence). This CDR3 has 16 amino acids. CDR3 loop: CASSWTGTTDNSPLHF. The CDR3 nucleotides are TGTGCCAGCAGTTGGACGGGGACGACGGATAATTCACCCCTCCACTTT.

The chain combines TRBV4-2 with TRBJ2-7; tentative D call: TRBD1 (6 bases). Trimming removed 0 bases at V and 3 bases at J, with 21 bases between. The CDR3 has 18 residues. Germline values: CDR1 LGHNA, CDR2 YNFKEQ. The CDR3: CASSQDLGAGVSNYEQYF. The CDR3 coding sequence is TGTGCCAGCAGCCAAGATTTGGGGGCAGGGGTATCCAACTACGAGCAGTACTTC.

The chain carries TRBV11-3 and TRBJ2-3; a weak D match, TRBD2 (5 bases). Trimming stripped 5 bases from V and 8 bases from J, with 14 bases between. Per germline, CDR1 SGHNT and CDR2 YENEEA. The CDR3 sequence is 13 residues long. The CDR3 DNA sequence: TGTGCCAGCAGCCCACCGGGGTTAGGTACGCAGTATTTT. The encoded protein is CASSPPGLGTQYF.

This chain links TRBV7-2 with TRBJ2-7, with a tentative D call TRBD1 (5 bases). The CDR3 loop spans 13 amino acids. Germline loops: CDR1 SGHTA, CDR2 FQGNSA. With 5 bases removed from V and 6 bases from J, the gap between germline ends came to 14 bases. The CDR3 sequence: CASSPDSFGEQYF. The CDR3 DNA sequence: TGTGCCAGCAGCCCTGACAGTTTTGGCGAGCAGTACTTC.

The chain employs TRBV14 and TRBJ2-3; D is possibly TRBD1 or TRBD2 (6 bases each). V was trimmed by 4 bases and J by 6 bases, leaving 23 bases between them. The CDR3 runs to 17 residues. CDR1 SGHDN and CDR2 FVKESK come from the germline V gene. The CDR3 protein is CASSPAGGRGSFDTQYF. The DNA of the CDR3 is TGTGCCAGCAGCCCTGCCGGGGGCAGGGGCTCCTTCGATACGCAGTATTTT. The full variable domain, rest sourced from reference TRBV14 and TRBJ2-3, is EAGVTQFPSHSVIEKGQTVTLRCDPISGHDNLYWYRRVMGKEIKFLLHFVKESKQDESGMPNNRFLAERTGGTYSTLKVQPAELEDSGVYFCASSPAGGRGSFDTQYFGPGTRLTVL.

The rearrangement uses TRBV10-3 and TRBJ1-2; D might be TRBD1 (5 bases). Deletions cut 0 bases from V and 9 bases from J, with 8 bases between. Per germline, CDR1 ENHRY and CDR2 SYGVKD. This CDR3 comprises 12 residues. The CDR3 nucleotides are TGTGCCATCAGTGAGTCAGGGGTGAGCTACACCTTC. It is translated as CAISESGVSYTF.

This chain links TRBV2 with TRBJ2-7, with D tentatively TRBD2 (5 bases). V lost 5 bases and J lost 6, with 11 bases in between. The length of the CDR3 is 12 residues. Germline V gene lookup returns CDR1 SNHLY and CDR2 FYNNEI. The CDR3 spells CASSRSRGEQYF. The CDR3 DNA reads TGTGCCAGCAGTCGGTCCCGGGGCGAGCAGTACTTC.

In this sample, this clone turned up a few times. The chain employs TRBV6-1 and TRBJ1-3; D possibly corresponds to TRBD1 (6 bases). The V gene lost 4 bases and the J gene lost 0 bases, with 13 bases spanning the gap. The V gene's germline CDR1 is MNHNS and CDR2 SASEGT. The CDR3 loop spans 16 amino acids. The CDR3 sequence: CASSATGHSSGNTIYF. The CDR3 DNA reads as TGTGCCAGCAGTGCGACGGGACACAGCTCTGGAAACACCATATATTTT.

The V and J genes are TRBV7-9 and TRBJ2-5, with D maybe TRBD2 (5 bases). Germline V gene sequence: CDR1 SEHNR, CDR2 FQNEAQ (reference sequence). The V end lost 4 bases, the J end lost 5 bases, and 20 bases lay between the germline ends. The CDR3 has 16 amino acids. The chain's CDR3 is CASSSPGGARGETQYF. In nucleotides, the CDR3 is TGTGCCAGCAGCTCCCCCGGAGGAGCGCGCGGGGAGACCCAGTACTTC.

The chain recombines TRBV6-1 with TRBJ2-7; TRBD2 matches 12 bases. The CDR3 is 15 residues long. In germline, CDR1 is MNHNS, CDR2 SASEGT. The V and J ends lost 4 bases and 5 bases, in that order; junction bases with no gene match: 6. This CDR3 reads CASSARTSGVHEQYF. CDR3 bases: TGTGCCAGCAGTGCCCGGACTAGCGGGGTGCACGAGCAGTACTTC.

CDR3 DNA: TGTGCCAGCAGGGGGACTAGCGGGGGCTACGAGCAGTACTTC. Translating it yields CASRGTSGGYEQYF. This chain connects TRBV7-2 to TRBJ2-7; 14 bases map to TRBD2. J was trimmed by 3 bases and V by 6 bases; bases with no gene match: 1. The V gene's germline CDR1 is SGHTA and CDR2 FQGNSA. There are 14 residues in the CDR3.

The CDR3, as DNA: TGTGCCAGCAGCTTAGATATGTCTGGTGCTTTCTTT. This codes for CASSLDMSGAFF. The chain couples TRBV7-9 to TRBJ1-1; D ambiguous. Germline V gene lookup returns CDR1 SEHNR and CDR2 FQNEAQ (reference sequence). The V and J ends lost 1 base and 11 bases respectively, with 11 bases between them. The CDR3 covers 12 residues.